These T cell receptor beta chains were read from a single sample in a study of blood T cell repertoires in COVID-19. Profiling relied on immunoSEQ multiplex PCR, and the TCRdb table lists in-frame clones only, not all of them. There are approximately 190,000 clones in the sample; approximately 90% occur only once, and around a fifth lies in the top ten. Sequenced input: peripheral blood. The receptors shown here come from a man aged 55 to 70 with active or convalescent COVID-19. The conserved cysteine and the conserved F or W are not part of the CDR3 here. The D gene is left open where the match is weak.

D gene,J gene,V gene,CDR3 protein
NA,TRBJ2-5,TRBV11-3,ASSSGKRGQETQY
NA,TRBJ2-5,TRBV18,ASSLVQGETQY
NA,TRBJ1-3,TRBV29-1,SAGGLQSSGNTIY
NA,TRBJ1-3,TRBV2,ASIMQGSGNTIY
NA,TRBJ2-7,TRBV11-2,ASTQGTMVYEQY
TRBD1,TRBJ2-3,TRBV30,AWSTRGCTDTQY
NA,TRBJ2-4,TRBV2,ASSEGARAKNIQY
NA,TRBJ2-1,TRBV2,ASKSRDNNEQF
TRBD1,TRBJ1-2,TRBV2,ASSVLTGVGYT
NA,TRBJ1-4,TRBV7-8,ASSRVPQANEKLF
NA,TRBJ2-2,TRBV18,ASSPQTGSNTGELF
NA,TRBJ1-2,TRBV5-6,ASSLERALCT
TRBD1,TRBJ1-1,TRBV3-1/TRBV3-2,ASSQARTGSNTEAF
TRBD1,TRBJ2-5,TRBV2,ASLPGQGRETQY
NA,TRBJ1-1,TRBV2,ASSGEGGTEAF
NA,TRBJ1-2,TRBV5-6,ASRAPLGHGYT
TRBD1,TRBJ2-5,TRBV12-5,ASATGTGEETQY
NA,TRBJ1-6,TRBV7-9,ASSFERSPLH
TRBD2,TRBJ2-5,TRBV18,ASSLAGGRQETQY